This TCR beta chain emerged from a study of OX40 agonist ivuxolimab in advanced cancers. Regarding the study as a whole: The authors did not determine the antigen specificity of the expanded peripheral T cells.

Trimming took 6 bases from V and 5 from J; bases not matched to a gene: 8. CDR3 size: 14 residues. In germline, CDR1 is KGHSH, CDR2 LQKENI. Of note for this clone: The antigen is not known.

The protocol was immunoSEQ multiplex PCR, while the TCRdb copy is restricted to in-frame clones and leaves out a portion. The repertoire holds around 62,000 clones, with roughly 84% as singletons. The clonotype was recovered from an adult with an advanced solid tumor such as melanoma, head and neck, liver or kidney cancer. V usage is TRBV18 and J usage is TRBJ1-1, with TRBD1 matching 8 bases. Here the sequenced sample was CD4+ or CD8+ T cells sorted from blood, taken in a trial of the OX40 agonist ivuxolimab. The CDR3 region is CASSQRTGSTEAFF. In nucleotides, the CDR3 is TGTGCCAGCTCTCAACGGACAGGGAGTACTGAAGCTTTCTTT.